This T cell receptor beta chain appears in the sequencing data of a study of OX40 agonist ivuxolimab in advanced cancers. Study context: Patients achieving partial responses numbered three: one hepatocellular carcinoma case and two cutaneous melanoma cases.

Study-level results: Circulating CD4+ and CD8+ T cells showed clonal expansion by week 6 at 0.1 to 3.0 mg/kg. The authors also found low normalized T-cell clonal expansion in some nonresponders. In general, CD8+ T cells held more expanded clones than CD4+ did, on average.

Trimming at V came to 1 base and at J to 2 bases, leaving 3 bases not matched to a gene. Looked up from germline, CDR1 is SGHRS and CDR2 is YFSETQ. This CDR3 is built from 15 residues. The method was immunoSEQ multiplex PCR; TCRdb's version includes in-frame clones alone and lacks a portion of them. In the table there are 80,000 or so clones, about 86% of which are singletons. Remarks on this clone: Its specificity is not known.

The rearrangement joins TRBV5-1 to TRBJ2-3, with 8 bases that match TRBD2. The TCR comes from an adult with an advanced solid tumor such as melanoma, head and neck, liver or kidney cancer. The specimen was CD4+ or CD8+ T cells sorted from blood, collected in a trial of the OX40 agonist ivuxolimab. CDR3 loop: CASSLTSGYTDTQYF. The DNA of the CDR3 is TGCGCCAGCAGCTTGACTAGCGGATACACAGATACGCAGTATTTT. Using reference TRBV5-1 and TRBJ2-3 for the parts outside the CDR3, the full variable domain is KAGVTQTPRYLIKTRGQQVTLSCSPISGHRSVSWYQQTPGQGLQFLFEYFSETQRNKGNFPGRFSGRQFSNSRSEMNVSTLELGDSALYLCASSLTSGYTDTQYFGPGTRLTVL.